These 2 T cell receptor beta chains originate from one sample sequenced in a study of T cells in women clearing cervical HPV infection. The method was immunoSEQ multiplex PCR; TCRdb's version includes in-frame clones alone and lacks a portion of them. Its table records 20,000 or so clones. Sequenced: blood buffy coat. The source of these receptors is a woman aged 18 to 75 with a cervical HPV16 infection that either progressed to CIN3+ or cleared (not recorded which).

For this clone: The read terminates 3 residues ahead of where the CDR3 ends, so the germline J gene completes it. This chain links TRBV6-1 with TRBJ2-7; TRBD2 might be the D (7 bases). V lost 3 bases to trimming and J lost 2 bases, with 17 bases between them. Germline CDR1 is MNHNS and CDR2 is SASEGT. The CDR3 is 16 residues long. Partial CDR3 DNA: TGTGCCAGCAGTGATTCGGGCGGGGGCCCTACCTACGAG. Protein sequence: CASSDSGGGPTYE. The whole CDR3 region reads CASSDSGGGPTYEQYF.

Details on this clone: The read halts 3 residues ahead of the CDR3 end, with the missing end drawn from the germline J gene. The chain has TRBV29-1 and TRBJ2-3; 7 bases match TRBD2. The germline V gene has CDR1 SQVTM and CDR2 ANQGSEA. The CDR3 extends over 14 amino acids. CDR3 residues: CSVEGLPYQETQYF. The CDR3 DNA, read in part, is TGCAGCGTAGAGGGACTACCGTACCAAGAGACG.